These T cell receptor beta chains were read from a single sample in a study of blood T cell repertoires in COVID-19. The method was immunoSEQ multiplex PCR; TCRdb's version includes in-frame clones alone and lacks a portion of them. The sample has roughly 290,000 clones, around four fifths seen once; the top ten hold 4% to 5%. The sample was peripheral blood. These receptors were collected from a woman aged 45 to 65 with active or convalescent COVID-19. The CDR3 runs from the conserved cysteine through the conserved F or W. Fields, in order: J gene, V gene, D gene, clone size, CDR3 DNA, CDR3 protein. D genes are given only for firm matches. Clone size is not always given. Where it is, it says once, few, many or a class for expanded clones.

J gene: TRBJ1-2
V gene: TRBV6-5
D gene: TRBD1
clone size: NA
CDR3 DNA: TGTGCCAGCAGTTACCTAACAGGGGGTAACTATGGCTACACCTTC
CDR3 protein: CASSYLTGGNYGYTF

J gene: TRBJ2-2
V gene: TRBV2
D gene: TRBD2
clone size: NA
CDR3 DNA: TGTGCCAGCAGTTCACTAGCGGGACAGAACACCGGGGAGCTGTTTTTT
CDR3 protein: CASSSLAGQNTGELFF

J gene: TRBJ1-4
V gene: TRBV5-1
D gene: TRBD1
clone size: NA
CDR3 DNA: TGCGCCAGCAGCACGCGACAGGGCCCTAATGAAAAACTGTTTTTT
CDR3 protein: CASSTRQGPNEKLFF

J gene: TRBJ1-4
V gene: TRBV5-1
D gene: TRBD1
clone size: NA
CDR3 DNA: TGCGCCAGCAGCACCGGGACAGGGGGGGCTAATGAAAAACTGTTTTTT
CDR3 protein: CASSTGTGGANEKLFF

J gene: TRBJ2-1
V gene: TRBV5-4
D gene: NA
clone size: NA
CDR3 DNA: TGTGCCAGCAGCCCCGGAGGGGGAGGGCCTTATAATGAGCAGTTCTTC
CDR3 protein: CASSPGGGGPYNEQFF

J gene: TRBJ1-2
V gene: TRBV5-5
D gene: NA
clone size: NA
CDR3 DNA: TGTGCCAGCAGCCAAGCGGGCTATGGCTACACCTTC
CDR3 protein: CASSQAGYGYTF

J gene: TRBJ2-7
V gene: TRBV4-1
D gene: NA
clone size: NA
CDR3 DNA: TGCGCCAGCAGCCGGATCCAGGGGACCTCCTACGAGCAGTACTTC
CDR3 protein: CASSRIQGTSYEQYF

J gene: TRBJ2-2
V gene: TRBV19
D gene: NA
clone size: NA
CDR3 DNA: TGTGCCAGTAGGACCTACAGGGACACCGGGGAGCTGTTTTTT
CDR3 protein: CASRTYRDTGELFF

J gene: TRBJ2-1
V gene: TRBV10-3
D gene: NA
clone size: few
CDR3 DNA: TGTGCCACGGGTGGATCGACGGGCTCCTACAATGAGCAGTTCTTC
CDR3 protein: CATGGSTGSYNEQFF

J gene: TRBJ2-1
V gene: TRBV7-8
D gene: TRBD2
clone size: NA
CDR3 DNA: TGTGCCAGCAGCTTAGTGCGGGGGAGAGCGTTATACAATGAGCAGTTCTTC
CDR3 protein: CASSLVRGRALYNEQFF

J gene: TRBJ1-4
V gene: TRBV5-1
D gene: TRBD1
clone size: NA
CDR3 DNA: TGCGCCAGCAGCTTGGATGGGACAGGGGACGAAAAACTGTTTTTT
CDR3 protein: CASSLDGTGDEKLFF

J gene: TRBJ2-5
V gene: TRBV30
D gene: TRBD1
clone size: NA
CDR3 DNA: TGTGCCTGCGCCAGGGGGCGCGGGGAGACCCAGTACTTC
CDR3 protein: CACARGRGETQYF

J gene: TRBJ1-5
V gene: TRBV30
D gene: TRBD1
clone size: NA
CDR3 DNA: TGTGCCTGGGATGGACAGGACAATCAGCCCCAGCATTTT
CDR3 protein: CAWDGQDNQPQHF

J gene: TRBJ1-1
V gene: TRBV7-9
D gene: NA
clone size: NA
CDR3 DNA: TGTGCCAGCAGCAACGGTCTCGCCGCTGAAGCTTTCTTT
CDR3 protein: CASSNGLAAEAFF

J gene: TRBJ1-2
V gene: TRBV4-1
D gene: NA
clone size: NA
CDR3 DNA: TGCGCCAGCAGCCAACGTGGCGGCTACACCTTC
CDR3 protein: CASSQRGGYTF

J gene: TRBJ1-6
V gene: TRBV28
D gene: TRBD1
clone size: NA
CDR3 DNA: TGTGCCAGCAGGGAGGACAGGGGAGGATCACCCCTCCACTTT
CDR3 protein: CASREDRGGSPLHF

J gene: TRBJ1-1
V gene: TRBV7-6
D gene: TRBD1
clone size: NA
CDR3 DNA: TGTGCCAGCAGCTTGGGGACAGGGGGAACGAACACTGAAGCTTTCTTT
CDR3 protein: CASSLGTGGTNTEAFF

J gene: TRBJ1-4
V gene: TRBV6-5
D gene: NA
clone size: NA
CDR3 DNA: TGTGCCAGCAGTTACTCGCAGGTGCAGGGTGAAAAACTGTTTTTT
CDR3 protein: CASSYSQVQGEKLFF

J gene: TRBJ2-7
V gene: TRBV28
D gene: NA
clone size: NA
CDR3 DNA: TGTGCCAGCACTACTTTTGGCGGGTTCTCCTACGAGCAGTACTTC
CDR3 protein: CASTTFGGFSYEQYF

J gene: TRBJ2-4
V gene: TRBV7-6
D gene: TRBD2
clone size: once
CDR3 DNA: TGTGCCAGCAGCTTAGGGGGGGGGTCCCATATCAAAAACATTCAGTACTTC
CDR3 protein: CASSLGGGSHIKNIQYF

J gene: TRBJ2-2
V gene: TRBV19
D gene: TRBD2
clone size: NA
CDR3 DNA: TGTGCCGCCAGTAGGTCGTTGTTGGCGGGAGTCACCGGGGAGCTGTTTTTT
CDR3 protein: CAASRSLLAGVTGELFF

J gene: TRBJ2-1
V gene: TRBV11-3
D gene: TRBD2
clone size: NA
CDR3 DNA: TGTGCCAGCAGCCGAACGTCGGCTAGCGGGCTGAGCTCCTACAATGAGCAGTTCTTC
CDR3 protein: CASSRTSASGLSSYNEQFF

J gene: TRBJ2-1
V gene: TRBV6-6
D gene: NA
clone size: NA
CDR3 DNA: TGTGCCAGCATGCAGGGATCGTCCAATGAGCAGTTCTTC
CDR3 protein: CASMQGSSNEQFF

J gene: TRBJ1-2
V gene: TRBV9
D gene: TRBD1
clone size: NA
CDR3 DNA: TGTGCCAGCAGCGCGACAGGGGGCCCCTCTAACTATGGCTACACCTTC
CDR3 protein: CASSATGGPSNYGYTF

J gene: TRBJ1-4
V gene: TRBV29-1
D gene: NA
clone size: NA
CDR3 DNA: TGCAGCGGTAGACTAAGGGCGAATGAAAAACTGTTTTTT
CDR3 protein: CSGRLRANEKLFF

J gene: TRBJ2-1
V gene: TRBV19
D gene: TRBD2
clone size: NA
CDR3 DNA: TGTGCCAGTAGTCTCGCGGGACTAAAAAACTATGAGCAGTTCTTC
CDR3 protein: CASSLAGLKNYEQFF

J gene: TRBJ1-2
V gene: TRBV28
D gene: TRBD1
clone size: NA
CDR3 DNA: TGTGCCAGCAGTTTAGGGACAGGGGTCCCTAACTATGGCTACACCTTC
CDR3 protein: CASSLGTGVPNYGYTF

J gene: TRBJ1-1
V gene: TRBV7-9
D gene: NA
clone size: NA
CDR3 DNA: TGTGCCAGCAGCTTGGGGAGACACGTCATGAACACTGAAGCTTTCTTT
CDR3 protein: CASSLGRHVMNTEAFF

J gene: TRBJ2-7
V gene: TRBV28
D gene: NA
clone size: NA
CDR3 DNA: TGTGCCAGCAGTTCCGGGGACAGCGGGGAGCAGTACTTC
CDR3 protein: CASSSGDSGEQYF

J gene: TRBJ1-2
V gene: TRBV14
D gene: TRBD1
clone size: NA
CDR3 DNA: TGTGCCAGCAGCCCCGACCAAACAGGGGGTTATTGTCATGGCTACACCTTC
CDR3 protein: CASSPDQTGGYCHGYTF

J gene: TRBJ1-1
V gene: TRBV7-2
D gene: TRBD1
clone size: NA
CDR3 DNA: TGTGCCAGCAGCTTAGGAGTACAGGGGGCCCCGGGGGCTTTCTTT
CDR3 protein: CASSLGVQGAPGAFF

J gene: TRBJ1-4
V gene: TRBV30
D gene: NA
clone size: NA
CDR3 DNA: TGTGCCTGGAAGGGGCCAAATGAAAAACTGTTTTTT
CDR3 protein: CAWKGPNEKLFF

J gene: TRBJ2-1
V gene: TRBV20-1
D gene: TRBD2
clone size: NA
CDR3 DNA: TGCAGTGCTGGTGGGGTGGGGCGGAGCGGGGGTTACAATGAGCAGTTCTTC
CDR3 protein: CSAGGVGRSGGYNEQFF

J gene: TRBJ2-4
V gene: TRBV19
D gene: TRBD2
clone size: NA
CDR3 DNA: TGTGCCAGTAGTATAGGGCTAGCGGGGGTAAACATTCAGTACTTC
CDR3 protein: CASSIGLAGVNIQYF

J gene: TRBJ2-3
V gene: TRBV14
D gene: NA
clone size: NA
CDR3 DNA: TGTGCCAGCAGCCAACGGGGAACTAGGGGCACAGATACGCAGTATTTT
CDR3 protein: CASSQRGTRGTDTQYF

J gene: TRBJ2-1
V gene: TRBV7-9
D gene: NA
clone size: NA
CDR3 DNA: TGTGCCAGCAGCCCATTCAATGAGCAGTTCTTC
CDR3 protein: CASSPFNEQFF